This T cell receptor beta chain stems from a study of response to subunit inactivated influenza vaccine. Whole-study findings and limits: The authors suggested that every seasonal influenza vaccination recruits few new T cells.

This clonotype turned up a few times. No antigen is known for it. TCRdb recomputed calls from the RT-PCR reads with MiXCR, one row per CDR3 protein. The table includes about 520,000 distinct CDR3 sequences, around 9.9% detected once. CDR1 and CDR2 (germline): SGDLS, YYNGEE. The CDR3 contains 16 residues. After removal of 4 bases from V and 0 bases from J, the junction contained 4 bases not matched to a gene. The source is a man over 45 who received an inactivated influenza vaccine. The rearrangement joins TRBV9 to TRBJ2-1, with 10 bases matching TRBD2. This specimen was PBMCs from blood, taken 45 days after vaccination. The CDR3 coding sequence is TGTGCCAGCAGCACCGGACTAGCGGTCTCCTACAATGAGCAGTTCTTC. Encoded protein: CASSTGLAVSYNEQFF.